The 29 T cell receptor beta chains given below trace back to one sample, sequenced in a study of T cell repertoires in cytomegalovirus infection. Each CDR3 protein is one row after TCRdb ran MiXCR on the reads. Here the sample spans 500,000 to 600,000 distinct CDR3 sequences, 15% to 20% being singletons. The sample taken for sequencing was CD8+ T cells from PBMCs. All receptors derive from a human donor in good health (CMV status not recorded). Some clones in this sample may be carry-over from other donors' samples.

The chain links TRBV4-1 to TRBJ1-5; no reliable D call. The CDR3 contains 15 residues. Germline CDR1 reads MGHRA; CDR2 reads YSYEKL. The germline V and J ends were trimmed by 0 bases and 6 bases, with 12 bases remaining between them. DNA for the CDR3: TGCGCCAGCAGCCAAGAAGATAGTGGGGTTCAGCCCCAGCATTTT. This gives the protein CASSQEDSGVQPQHF.

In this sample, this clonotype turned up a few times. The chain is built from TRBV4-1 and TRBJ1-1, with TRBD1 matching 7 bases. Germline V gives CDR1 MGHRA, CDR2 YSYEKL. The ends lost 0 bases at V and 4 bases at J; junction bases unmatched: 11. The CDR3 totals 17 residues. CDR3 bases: TGCGCCAGCAGCCAAGAGGGGACAGCCTGGGGAGGCACTGAAGCTTTCTTT. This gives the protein CASSQEGTAWGGTEAFF.

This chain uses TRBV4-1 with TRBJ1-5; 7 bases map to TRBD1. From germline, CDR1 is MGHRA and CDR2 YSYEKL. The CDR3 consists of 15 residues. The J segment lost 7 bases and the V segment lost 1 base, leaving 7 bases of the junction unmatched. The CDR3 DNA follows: TGCGCCAGCAGCCAAGCGACAGGGAATAGGCAGCCCCAGCATTTT. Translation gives CASSQATGNRQPQHF.

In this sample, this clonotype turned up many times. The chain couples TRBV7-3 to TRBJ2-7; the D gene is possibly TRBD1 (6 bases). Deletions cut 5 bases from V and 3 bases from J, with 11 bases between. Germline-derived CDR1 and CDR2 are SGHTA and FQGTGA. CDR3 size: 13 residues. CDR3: CASSPQGGYEQYF. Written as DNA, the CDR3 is TGTGCCAGCAGCCCCCAAGGGGGCTACGAGCAGTACTTC.

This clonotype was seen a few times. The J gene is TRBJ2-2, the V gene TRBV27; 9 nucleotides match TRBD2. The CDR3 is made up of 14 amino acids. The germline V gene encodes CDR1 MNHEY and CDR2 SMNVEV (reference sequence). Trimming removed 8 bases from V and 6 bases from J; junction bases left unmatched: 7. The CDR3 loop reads CASAGLARPGELFF. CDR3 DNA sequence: TGTGCCAGCGCTGGACTAGCGCGCCCCGGGGAGCTGTTTTTT.

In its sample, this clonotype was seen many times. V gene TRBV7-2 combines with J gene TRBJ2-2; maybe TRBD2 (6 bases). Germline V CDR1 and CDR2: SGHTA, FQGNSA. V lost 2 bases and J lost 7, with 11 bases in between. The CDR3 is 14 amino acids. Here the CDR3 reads CASSLNGGLGELFF. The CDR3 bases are TGTGCCAGCAGCTTAAACGGGGGACTCGGGGAGCTGTTTTTT.

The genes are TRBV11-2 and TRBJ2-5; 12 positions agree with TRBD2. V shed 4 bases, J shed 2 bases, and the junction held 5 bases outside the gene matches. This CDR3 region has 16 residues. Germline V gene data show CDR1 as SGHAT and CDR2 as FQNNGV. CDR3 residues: CASSSWTSGIQETQYF. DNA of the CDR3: TGTGCCAGCAGCTCCTGGACTAGCGGGATTCAAGAGACCCAGTACTTC.

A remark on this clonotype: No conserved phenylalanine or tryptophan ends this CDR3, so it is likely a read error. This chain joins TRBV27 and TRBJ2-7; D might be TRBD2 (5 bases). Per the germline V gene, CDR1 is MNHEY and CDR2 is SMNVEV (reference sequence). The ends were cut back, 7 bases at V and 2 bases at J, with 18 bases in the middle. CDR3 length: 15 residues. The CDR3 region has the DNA TGTGCCAGCATGCCTGGAGGTCAAACTACCTACGAGCAGTACTTA. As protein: CASMPGGQTTYEQYL.

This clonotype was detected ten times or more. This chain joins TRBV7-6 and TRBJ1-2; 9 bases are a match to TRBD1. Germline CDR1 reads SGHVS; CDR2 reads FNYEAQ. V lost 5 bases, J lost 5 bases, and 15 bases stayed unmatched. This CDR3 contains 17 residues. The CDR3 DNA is TGTGCCAGCAGCGAGGCCGGGACAGGGAACCCGGAGTATGGCTACACCTTC. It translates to CASSEAGTGNPEYGYTF.

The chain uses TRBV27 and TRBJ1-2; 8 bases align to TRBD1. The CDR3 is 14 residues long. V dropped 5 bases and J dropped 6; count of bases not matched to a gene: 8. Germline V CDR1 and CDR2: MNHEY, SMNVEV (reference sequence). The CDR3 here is CASSASRGLDGYTF. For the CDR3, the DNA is TGTGCCAGCAGTGCGTCCAGGGGGCTGGATGGCTACACCTTC.

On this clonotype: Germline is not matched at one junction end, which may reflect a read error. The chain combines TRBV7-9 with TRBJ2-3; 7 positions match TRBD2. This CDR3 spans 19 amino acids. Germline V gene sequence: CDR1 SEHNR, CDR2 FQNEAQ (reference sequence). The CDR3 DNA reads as TGTGCCAGAAGCTTAGCGCTCCCGACTAGCCCCAGGAGCACAGATACGCCGTATTTT. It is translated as CARSLALPTSPRSTDTPYF. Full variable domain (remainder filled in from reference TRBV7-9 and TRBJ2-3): DTGVSQNPRHKITKRGQNVTFRCDPISEHNRLYWYRQTLGQGPEFLTYFQNEAQLEKSRLLSDRFSAERPKGSFSTLEIQRTEQGDSAMYLCARSLALPTSPRSTDTPYFGPGTRLTVL.

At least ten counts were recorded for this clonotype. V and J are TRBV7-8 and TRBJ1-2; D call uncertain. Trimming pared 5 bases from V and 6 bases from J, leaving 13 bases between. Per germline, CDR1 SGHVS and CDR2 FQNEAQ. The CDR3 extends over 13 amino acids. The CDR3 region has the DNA TGTGCCAGCAGCAACGGGGAATTCAATGGCTACACCTTC. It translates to CASSNGEFNGYTF.

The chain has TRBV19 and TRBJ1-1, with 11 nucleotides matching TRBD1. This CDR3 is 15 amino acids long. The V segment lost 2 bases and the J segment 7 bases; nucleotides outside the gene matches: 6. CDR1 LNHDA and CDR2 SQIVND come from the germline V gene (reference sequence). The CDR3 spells CASSILRDRGVEAFF. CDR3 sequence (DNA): TGTGCCAGTAGTATACTCCGGGACAGGGGGGTTGAAGCTTTCTTT.

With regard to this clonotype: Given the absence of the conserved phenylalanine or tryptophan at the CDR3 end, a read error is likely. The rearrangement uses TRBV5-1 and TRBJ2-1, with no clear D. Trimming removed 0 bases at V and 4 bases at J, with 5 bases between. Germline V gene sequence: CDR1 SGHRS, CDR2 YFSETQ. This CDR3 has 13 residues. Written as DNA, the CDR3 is TGCGCCAGCAGCTTGGTTACATACAATGAGCAGTTCTTA. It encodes CASSLVTYNEQFL.

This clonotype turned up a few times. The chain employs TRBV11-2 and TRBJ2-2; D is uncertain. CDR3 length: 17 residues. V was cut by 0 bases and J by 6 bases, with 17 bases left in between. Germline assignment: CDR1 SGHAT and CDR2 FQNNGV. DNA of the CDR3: TGTGCCAGCAGCTTAGATGGAAAGGAAAGCCAGGCCGGGGAGCTGTTTTTT. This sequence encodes CASSLDGKESQAGELFF.

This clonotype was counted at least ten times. The CDR3 reads CASIKGEGITEAFF. The CDR3 DNA reads as TGTGCCAGTATTAAGGGGGAAGGGATCACTGAAGCTTTCTTT. V is TRBV19 and J is TRBJ1-1; D perhaps matches TRBD1 (6 bases). The V gene lost 7 bases and the J gene lost 4 bases, with 16 bases spanning the gap. The germline gives CDR1 LNHDA, CDR2 SQIVND (reference sequence). There are 14 residues in the CDR3.

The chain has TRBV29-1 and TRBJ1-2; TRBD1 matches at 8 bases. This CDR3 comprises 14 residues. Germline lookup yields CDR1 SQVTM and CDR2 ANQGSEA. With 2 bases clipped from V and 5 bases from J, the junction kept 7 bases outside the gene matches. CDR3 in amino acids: CSVESGTGPYGYTF. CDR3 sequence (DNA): TGCAGCGTTGAATCTGGGACAGGACCGTATGGCTACACCTTC.

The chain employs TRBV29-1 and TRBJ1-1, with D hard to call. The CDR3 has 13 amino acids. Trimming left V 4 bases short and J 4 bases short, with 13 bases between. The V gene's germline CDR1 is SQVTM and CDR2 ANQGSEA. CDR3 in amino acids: CSVGGGIGTEAFF. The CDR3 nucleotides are TGCAGCGTTGGTGGAGGTATTGGCACTGAAGCTTTCTTT.

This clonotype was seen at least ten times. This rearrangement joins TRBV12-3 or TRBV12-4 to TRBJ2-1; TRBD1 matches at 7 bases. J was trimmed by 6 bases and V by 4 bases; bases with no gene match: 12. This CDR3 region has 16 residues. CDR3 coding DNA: TGTGCCAGCAGTTCGGAAATGACAGGGTTTGCCAATGAGCAGTTCTTC. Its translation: CASSSEMTGFANEQFF.

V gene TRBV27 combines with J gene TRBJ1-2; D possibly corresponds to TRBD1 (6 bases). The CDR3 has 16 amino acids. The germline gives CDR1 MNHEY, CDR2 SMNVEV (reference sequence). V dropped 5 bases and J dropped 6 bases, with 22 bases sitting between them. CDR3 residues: CASSNLRDIGSDGYTF. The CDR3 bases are TGTGCCAGCAGTAACCTCCGGGACATCGGCAGTGATGGCTACACCTTC.

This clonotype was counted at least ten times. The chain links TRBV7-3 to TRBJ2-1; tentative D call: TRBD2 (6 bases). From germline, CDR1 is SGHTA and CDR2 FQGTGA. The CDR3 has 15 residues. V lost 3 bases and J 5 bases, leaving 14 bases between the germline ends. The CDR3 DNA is TGTGCCAGCAGCTTTCGGCCTAGCGCCGACAATGAGCAGTTCTTC. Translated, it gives CASSFRPSADNEQFF.

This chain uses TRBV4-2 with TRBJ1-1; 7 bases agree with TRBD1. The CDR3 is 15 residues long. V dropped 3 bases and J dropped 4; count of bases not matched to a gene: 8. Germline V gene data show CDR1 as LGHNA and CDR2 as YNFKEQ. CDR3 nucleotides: TGTGCCAGCAGCCACTGGGGGACAGTCGGCACTGAAGCTTTCTTT. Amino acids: CASSHWGTVGTEAFF.

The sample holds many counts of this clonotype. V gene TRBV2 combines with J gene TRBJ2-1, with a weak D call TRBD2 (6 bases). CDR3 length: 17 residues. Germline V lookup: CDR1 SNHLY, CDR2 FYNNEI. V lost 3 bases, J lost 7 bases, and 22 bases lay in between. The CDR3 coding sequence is TGTGCCAGCAGTGACCCCTCTAGCGAAGGAACCTTAAATGAGCAGTTCTTC. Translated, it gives CASSDPSSEGTLNEQFF.

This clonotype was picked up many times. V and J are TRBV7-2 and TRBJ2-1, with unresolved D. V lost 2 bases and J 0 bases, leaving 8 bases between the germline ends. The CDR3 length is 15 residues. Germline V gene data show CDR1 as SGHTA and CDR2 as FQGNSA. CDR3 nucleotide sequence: TGTGCCAGCAGCTTATCGGCAGGCTCCTACAATGAGCAGTTCTTC. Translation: CASSLSAGSYNEQFF.

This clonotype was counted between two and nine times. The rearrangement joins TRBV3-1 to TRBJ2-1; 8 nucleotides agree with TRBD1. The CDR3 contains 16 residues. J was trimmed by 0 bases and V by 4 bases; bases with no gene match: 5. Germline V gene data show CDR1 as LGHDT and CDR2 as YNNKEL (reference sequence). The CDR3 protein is CASSPRDRSSYNEQFF. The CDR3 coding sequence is TGTGCCAGCAGCCCGCGGGACAGGTCCTCCTACAATGAGCAGTTCTTC.

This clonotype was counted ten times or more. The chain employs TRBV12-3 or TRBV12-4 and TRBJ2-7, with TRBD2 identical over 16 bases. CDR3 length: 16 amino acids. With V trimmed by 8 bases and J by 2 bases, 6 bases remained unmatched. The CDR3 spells CASARGTSGGAYEQYF. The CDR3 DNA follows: TGTGCCAGCGCTCGGGGGACTAGCGGGGGGGCCTACGAGCAGTACTTC.

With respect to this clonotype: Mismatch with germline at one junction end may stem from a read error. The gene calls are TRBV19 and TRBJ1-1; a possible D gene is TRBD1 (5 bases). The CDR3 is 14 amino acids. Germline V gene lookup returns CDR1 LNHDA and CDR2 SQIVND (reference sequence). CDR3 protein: CASIGVGARAEVFF. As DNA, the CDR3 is TGTGCCAGTATAGGGGTTGGGGCCCGCGCTGAAGTTTTCTTT. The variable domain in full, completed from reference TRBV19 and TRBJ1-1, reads DGGITQSPKYLFRKEGQNVTLSCEQNLNHDAMYWYRQDPGQGLRLIYYSQIVNDFQKGDIAEGYSVSREKKESFPLTVTSAQKNPTAFYLCASIGVGARAEVFFGQGTRLTVV.

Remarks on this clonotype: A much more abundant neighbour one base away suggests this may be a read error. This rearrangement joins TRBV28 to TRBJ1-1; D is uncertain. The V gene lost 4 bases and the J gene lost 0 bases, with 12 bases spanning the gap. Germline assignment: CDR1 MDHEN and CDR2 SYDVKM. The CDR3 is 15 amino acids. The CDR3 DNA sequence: TGTGCCAGCAGTTCCCTACAGAGGATGAACACTGAAGCTTTCTTT. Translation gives CASSSLQRMNTEAFF. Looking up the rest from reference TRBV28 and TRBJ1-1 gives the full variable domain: DVKVTQSSRYLVKRTGEKVFLECVQDMDHENMFWYRQDPGLGLRLIYFSYDVKMKEKGDIPEGYSVSREKKERFSLILESASTNQTSMYLCASSSLQRMNTEAFFGQGTRLTVV.

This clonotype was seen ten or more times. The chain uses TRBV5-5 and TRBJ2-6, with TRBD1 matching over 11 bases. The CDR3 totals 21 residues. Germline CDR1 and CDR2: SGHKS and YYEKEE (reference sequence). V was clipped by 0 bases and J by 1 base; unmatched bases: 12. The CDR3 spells CASSLGTGGAYTLSGANVLTF. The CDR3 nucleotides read TGTGCCAGCAGCTTGGGGACAGGGGGCGCATACACCTTATCTGGGGCCAACGTCCTGACTTTC.